This TCR beta chain was retrieved from a study of T cells in Graves' hyperthyroidism and ophthalmopathy. Study findings and constraints: Most thyroid clonotypes expanded above 0.001 appeared in blood too. The model forecast ophthalmopathy, anticipating it by a median approximately 6.2 months before onset. A 13 V-J model separated ophthalmopathy from stable hyperthyroidism.

RNA transcripts served as the template for amplifying TCR beta CDR3 regions. Initially, a first-round RT-PCR of the TCR CDR3 employed the HTBI primer set. From the multiplex PCR reads, TCRdb called clonotypes with MiXCR, one entry per CDR3 protein. The table lists around 660,000 distinct CDR3 sequences, roughly 46% of them singletons. About this clonotype itself: The antigen remains unidentified. A much larger clone differs by one base, so this may be a read error. Here the CDR3 omits its conserved ending phenylalanine or tryptophan, so a read error is the likely source.

Trimming shortened V by 3 bases and J by 5 bases, and 10 bases separated the two germline ends. In germline, CDR1 is DFQATT, CDR2 SNEGSKA (reference sequence). CDR3 length: 12 residues. Criteria for exclusion of patients were uncontrolled infection, other autoimmune disease, pregnancy or lactation. The sequenced material came from peripheral blood or thyroid tissue (not recorded which). The sequence came from an adult man with Graves' disease, either hyperthyroidism or ophthalmopathy (not recorded which). The rearrangement links TRBV20-1 to TRBJ2-5; no clear D. The CDR3 nucleotides are TGCAGTGCTAGGGGTCCAGACGAGACCCAGTACCTC. It encodes CSARGPDETQYL.